This T cell receptor beta chain was obtained from a study of technical replicates of blood from several donors. Measured with immunoSEQ multiplex PCR; TCRdb has only the in-frame clones, and not every one. Among about 80,000 clones listed, 89% were seen once. This clone is a singleton in its sample. CDR1 is MGHRA and CDR2 is YSYEKL in the germline V gene. This CDR3 region has 13 residues. V lost 2 bases to trimming and J lost 1 base, with 5 bases between them. This clonotype originated in a human donor in good health. V and J are TRBV4-1 and TRBJ1-1, with no clear D. Source material: T cells isolated from PBMCs. CDR3 amino acids: CASSQPGNTEAFF. DNA of the CDR3: TGCGCCAGCAGCCAACCGGGGAACACTGAAGCTTTCTTT.